Sequencing of this TCR beta chain was carried out in a study of T cell responses to AZD1222 COVID-19 vaccine. Whole-study findings and limits: There were repertoire samples only from the period after the peak T cell response. Only five or six AZD1222 recipients were seropositive at baseline.

Generated by immunoSEQ multiplex PCR, the TCRdb table keeps only in-frame clones and is missing some. The repertoire consists of roughly 100,000 clones, with about 89% occurring once and the leading ten covering around 3.3%. Regarding this clone: Its specificity is unknown.

Germline values: CDR1 SGDLS, CDR2 YYNGEE. This CDR3 is 15 amino acids long. V gave up 0 bases and J gave up 7 bases, with 16 bases separating them. The sample was peripheral blood, taken 28 days after the second dose of the MenACWY control vaccine. This sequence was found in an adult who received the MenACWY meningococcal vaccine as a control. This chain links TRBV9 with TRBJ2-5; a possible D gene is TRBD2 (6 bases). In DNA form, the CDR3 reads TGTGCCAGCAGCGTAGTTGGAGGGCCCGAGGGGACCCAGTACTTC. As protein: CASSVVGGPEGTQYF.